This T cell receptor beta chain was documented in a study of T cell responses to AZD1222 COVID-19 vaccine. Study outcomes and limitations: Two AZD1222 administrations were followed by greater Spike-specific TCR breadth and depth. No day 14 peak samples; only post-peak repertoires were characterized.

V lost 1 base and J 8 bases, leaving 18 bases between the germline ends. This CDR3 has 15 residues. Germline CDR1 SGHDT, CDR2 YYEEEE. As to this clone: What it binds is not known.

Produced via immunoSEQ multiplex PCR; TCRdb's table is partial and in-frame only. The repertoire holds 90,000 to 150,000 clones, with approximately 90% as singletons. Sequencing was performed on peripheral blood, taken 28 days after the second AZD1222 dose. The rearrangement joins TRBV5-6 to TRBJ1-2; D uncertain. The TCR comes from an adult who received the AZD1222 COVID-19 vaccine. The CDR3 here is CASSLQEHLISGYTF. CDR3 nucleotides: TGTGCCAGCAGCTTGCAGGAACATCTTATATCCGGCTACACCTTC.